This T cell receptor beta chain was obtained from a study of CD8 T cells in ankylosing spondylitis. This clonotype appeared a few times. Its cognate antigen is unknown. Scientists made TCR beta libraries using quantitative 5'-RACE with molecular barcodes. TCRdb reprocessed the 5' RACE reads with MiXCR, giving one entry per CDR3 protein. The sample lists roughly 440,000 distinct CDR3 sequences; about a sixth were seen once. This CDR3 is built from 14 residues. The germline gives CDR1 KGHDR, CDR2 SFDVKD. Trimming stripped 4 bases from V and 10 bases from J, with 16 bases between. General study results and limits: Clones tied to disease were said to be significantly enriched in matched ankylosing spondylitis synovial fluid. Some of these motif variants have turned up before, in reports on reactive arthritis synovial fluid and blood. Relatively rare in peripheral blood, disease-linked clones were also CD8+. In ankylosing spondylitis blood, a motif of seven to nine highly homologous TCR beta variants appeared characteristic.

The sequenced sample was blood, either unsorted or a sorted T cell fraction (not recorded which). The chain links TRBV24-1 to TRBJ2-1; a weak D match, TRBD1 (5 bases). The receptor was derived from a male donor with ankylosing spondylitis. The CDR3 is CATSDPARKGEQFF. In DNA, the CDR3 is TGTGCCACCAGTGACCCAGCAAGGAAGGGGGAGCAGTTCTTC.